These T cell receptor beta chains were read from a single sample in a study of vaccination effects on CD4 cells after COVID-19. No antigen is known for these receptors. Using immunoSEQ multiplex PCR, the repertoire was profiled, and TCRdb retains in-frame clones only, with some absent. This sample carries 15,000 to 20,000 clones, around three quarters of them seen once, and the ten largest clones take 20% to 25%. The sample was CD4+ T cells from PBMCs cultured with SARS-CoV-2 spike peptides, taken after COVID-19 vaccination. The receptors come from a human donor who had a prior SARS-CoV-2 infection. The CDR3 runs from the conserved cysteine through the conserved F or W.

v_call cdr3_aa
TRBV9 CASSPFEARSNTGELFF
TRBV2 CASSPEMNTEAFF
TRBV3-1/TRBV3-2 CASSLGWAGDYGYTF
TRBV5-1 CASSLGTSGIDTQYF
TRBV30 CAWSVQGSQPQHF
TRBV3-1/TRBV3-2 CASSQDRGLGQPQHF
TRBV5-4 CASSKGGRLAGTDTQYF
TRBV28 CASRIGLAGVRAEQFF
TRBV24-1 CATSDPASEKLFF
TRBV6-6 CASSYNSGAPLGAFF
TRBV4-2 CASSQGDRSSSYEQYF
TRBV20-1 CSASSRREGQPQHF
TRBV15 CATAVGQEKETQYF
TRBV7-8 CASSDSGRGANEQFF
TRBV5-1 CASSLAGSYNEQFF
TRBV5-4 CASSLAGGYNSPLHF
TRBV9 CASSVADGGAAETQYF
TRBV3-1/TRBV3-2 CASSPGSFNQPQHF
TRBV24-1 CATSDSWNTEAFF
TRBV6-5 CASSSDRDQAFF
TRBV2 CASGGETGELFF
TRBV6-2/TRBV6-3 CASSYFGGLYEQYF
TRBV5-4 CASSPDGQAANTGELFF
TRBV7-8 CASSLALLARNTGELFF
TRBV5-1 CASSLVGRDSPLHF
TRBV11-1 CASSLGGGYTF
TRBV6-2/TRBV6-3 CASSYGGSSYNEQFF
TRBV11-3 CASSHNWDTGELFF
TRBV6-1 CASSEGSGRTYEQYF
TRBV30 CAWSVNGNQPQHF
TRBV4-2 CASSQASGLAGETQYF